A selection of T cell receptor beta chains follows, all from one sample in a study of blood T cell repertoires in COVID-19. Using immunoSEQ multiplex PCR, the repertoire was profiled, and TCRdb retains in-frame clones only, with some absent. Seen here are some 110,000 clones, 71% observed once, and the top ten hold roughly 0.86%. The material sequenced was peripheral blood. All receptors derive from a human donor with acute or convalescent COVID-19. The donor label of this sample is uncertain. Both conserved end residues are part of each CDR3. Fields, in order: J gene, CDR3 length, clone size, D gene, V gene, CDR3 DNA, CDR3 protein. A D gene is named only where the DNA matches it firmly. A row's size may be missing; if present it is once, few, many or a size class.

J gene: TRBJ1-2; CDR3 length: 14; clone size: .; D gene: TRBD1; V gene: TRBV2; CDR3 DNA: TGTGCCAGCAGAATGTCGGGACAGCCCTATGGCTACACCTTC; CDR3 protein: CASRMSGQPYGYTF
J gene: TRBJ2-4; CDR3 length: 14; clone size: many; D gene: TRBD1; V gene: TRBV7-8; CDR3 DNA: TGTGCCAGCAGCCCGTCCAGGGGGCAAAACATTCAGTACTTC; CDR3 protein: CASSPSRGQNIQYF
J gene: TRBJ2-3; CDR3 length: 16; clone size: .; D gene: .; V gene: TRBV9; CDR3 DNA: TGTGCCAGCAGTCGAACGGGTCCCCGAGGCACAGATACGCAGTATTTT; CDR3 protein: CASSRTGPRGTDTQYF
J gene: TRBJ2-5; CDR3 length: 16; clone size: .; D gene: TRBD2; V gene: TRBV7-8; CDR3 DNA: TGTGCCAGCAGCTTAAGGCCCGCGGGGGTACACGAGACCCAGTACTTC; CDR3 protein: CASSLRPAGVHETQYF
J gene: TRBJ2-2; CDR3 length: 18; clone size: .; D gene: .; V gene: TRBV5-1; CDR3 DNA: TGCGCCAGCAGCTTGGGGGCCCTGATCCACACCCTCACCGGGGAGCTGTTTTTT; CDR3 protein: CASSLGALIHTLTGELFF
J gene: TRBJ2-2; CDR3 length: 17; clone size: .; D gene: TRBD2; V gene: TRBV23-1; CDR3 DNA: TGCGCCAGCAGTCAATCTGGACTAGCTCCGAACACCGGGGAGCTGTTTTTT; CDR3 protein: CASSQSGLAPNTGELFF
J gene: TRBJ1-3; CDR3 length: 12; clone size: .; D gene: .; V gene: TRBV2; CDR3 DNA: TGTGCCAGCAGATCAGGGGGAAACACCATATATTTT; CDR3 protein: CASRSGGNTIYF
J gene: TRBJ1-2; CDR3 length: 13; clone size: few; D gene: TRBD1; V gene: TRBV6-5; CDR3 DNA: TGTGCCAGCAGCACCGGGACAGGGGGTGGCTACACCTTC; CDR3 protein: CASSTGTGGGYTF
J gene: TRBJ1-6; CDR3 length: 15; clone size: .; D gene: .; V gene: TRBV6-5; CDR3 DNA: TGTGCCAGCAGTTTTGTGAGCTCCTATAATTCACCCCTCCACTTT; CDR3 protein: CASSFVSSYNSPLHF
J gene: TRBJ1-1; CDR3 length: 13; clone size: .; D gene: TRBD1; V gene: TRBV5-6; CDR3 DNA: TGTGCCAGCAGCGGGTACAGGGGCACTGAAGCTTTCTTT; CDR3 protein: CASSGYRGTEAFF
J gene: TRBJ2-2; CDR3 length: 15; clone size: .; D gene: .; V gene: TRBV24-1; CDR3 DNA: TGTGCCACCAGTGATTTCAGGGGCCGTAGCGGGGAGCTGTTTTTT; CDR3 protein: CATSDFRGRSGELFF
J gene: TRBJ1-4; CDR3 length: 16; clone size: .; D gene: .; V gene: TRBV27; CDR3 DNA: TGTGCCAGCAGTCCCTACATGACAGGTTCTAATGAAAAACTGTTTTTT; CDR3 protein: CASSPYMTGSNEKLFF
J gene: TRBJ1-5; CDR3 length: 13; clone size: few; D gene: TRBD1; V gene: TRBV18; CDR3 DNA: TGTGCCAGCTCACCGGGACAGAATCAGCCCCAGCATTTT; CDR3 protein: CASSPGQNQPQHF
J gene: TRBJ1-5; CDR3 length: 15; clone size: .; D gene: TRBD1; V gene: TRBV10-3; CDR3 DNA: TGTGCCATCAGTGAGTCCGGGACAGACAATCAGCCCCAGCATTTT; CDR3 protein: CAISESGTDNQPQHF
J gene: TRBJ1-1; CDR3 length: 16; clone size: .; D gene: .; V gene: TRBV27; CDR3 DNA: TGTGCCAGCAGTTCCCTACAGGGTCGTTCAAACACTGAAGCTTTCTTT; CDR3 protein: CASSSLQGRSNTEAFF
J gene: TRBJ1-2; CDR3 length: 13; clone size: .; D gene: .; V gene: TRBV28; CDR3 DNA: TGTGCCAGCAGTTTCGACCCCCTTGGGAGGAGATTTTTC; CDR3 protein: CASSFDPLGRRFF
J gene: TRBJ2-2; CDR3 length: 18; clone size: .; D gene: .; V gene: TRBV7-6; CDR3 DNA: TGTGCCAGCAGCACTTCTAGCGTGGGCAGCCTAAACACCGGGGAGCTGTTTTTT; CDR3 protein: CASSTSSVGSLNTGELFF
J gene: TRBJ1-5; CDR3 length: 15; clone size: once; D gene: .; V gene: TRBV4-1; CDR3 DNA: TGCGCCAGCAGCCAAGAGAGGCAGGGGAAACAGCCCCAGCATTTT; CDR3 protein: CASSQERQGKQPQHF
J gene: TRBJ2-3; CDR3 length: 14; clone size: .; D gene: TRBD1; V gene: TRBV6-6; CDR3 DNA: TGTGCCAGCAGAAGGGACAGGGAAGGGGATACGCAGTATTTT; CDR3 protein: CASRRDREGDTQYF
J gene: TRBJ2-7; CDR3 length: 16; clone size: few; D gene: TRBD1; V gene: TRBV5-5; CDR3 DNA: TGTGCCAGCAGCTCCGGGACAGGGACATCCTTCTACGAGCAGTACTTC; CDR3 protein: CASSSGTGTSFYEQYF
J gene: TRBJ2-1; CDR3 length: 13; clone size: .; D gene: .; V gene: TRBV5-1; CDR3 DNA: TGCGCCAGCAGCGGGAGGGGGAGAAATGAGCAGTTCTTC; CDR3 protein: CASSGRGRNEQFF
J gene: TRBJ2-7; CDR3 length: 13; clone size: .; D gene: .; V gene: TRBV6-1; CDR3 DNA: TGTGCCAGCAGTGAGACAGAGACCTACGAGCAGTACTTC; CDR3 protein: CASSETETYEQYF
J gene: TRBJ2-7; CDR3 length: 19; clone size: .; D gene: .; V gene: TRBV5-4; CDR3 DNA: TGTGCCAGCAACCAAATAGCCTCGCCTCCCCTCCTACGAGTAACCGAGCAGTACTTC; CDR3 protein: CASNQIASPPLLRVTEQYF
J gene: TRBJ1-2; CDR3 length: 13; clone size: .; D gene: .; V gene: TRBV6-5; CDR3 DNA: TGTGCCAGCAGTTTTACAGGGTCCTATGGCTACACCTTC; CDR3 protein: CASSFTGSYGYTF
J gene: TRBJ2-5; CDR3 length: 16; clone size: .; D gene: .; V gene: TRBV4-1; CDR3 DNA: TGCGCCAGCAGCCAAGGGTCCGGGGGTCTTAAAGAGACCCAGTACTTC; CDR3 protein: CASSQGSGGLKETQYF
J gene: TRBJ2-7; CDR3 length: 13; clone size: medium-sized; D gene: TRBD2; V gene: TRBV25-1; CDR3 DNA: TGTGCCAGCAAGGCTAGCGGGGGCTACGAGCAGTACTTC; CDR3 protein: CASKASGGYEQYF
J gene: TRBJ1-1; CDR3 length: 13; clone size: once; D gene: .; V gene: TRBV12-3/TRBV12-4; CDR3 DNA: TGTGCCAGCACCCGATTTGACAGCACTGAAGCTTTCTTT; CDR3 protein: CASTRFDSTEAFF
J gene: TRBJ1-5; CDR3 length: 16; clone size: .; D gene: TRBD1; V gene: TRBV28; CDR3 DNA: TGTGCCAGCAGTGAAACCGGGACAGGGGTTCATCAGCCCCAGCATTTT; CDR3 protein: CASSETGTGVHQPQHF
J gene: TRBJ2-1; CDR3 length: 14; clone size: few; D gene: TRBD1; V gene: TRBV30; CDR3 DNA: TGTGCCTGGAGGTGGGACAGGTCCTACAATGAGCAGTTCTTC; CDR3 protein: CAWRWDRSYNEQFF
J gene: TRBJ2-1; CDR3 length: 15; clone size: .; D gene: .; V gene: TRBV11-2; CDR3 DNA: TGTGCCAGCAGCCCTAATCGTTCTCCCTACAATGAGCAGTTCTTC; CDR3 protein: CASSPNRSPYNEQFF
J gene: TRBJ2-7; CDR3 length: 14; clone size: .; D gene: TRBD2; V gene: TRBV7-2; CDR3 DNA: TGTGCCAGCAGCTTAGAGCTAGCGGTCTACGAGCAGTACTTC; CDR3 protein: CASSLELAVYEQYF
J gene: TRBJ2-1; CDR3 length: 14; clone size: once; D gene: TRBD1; V gene: TRBV18; CDR3 DNA: TGTGCCAGCTCACCACTCGACAGGGGTAATGAGCAGTTCTTC; CDR3 protein: CASSPLDRGNEQFF
J gene: TRBJ2-1; CDR3 length: 16; clone size: .; D gene: TRBD1; V gene: TRBV30; CDR3 DNA: TGTGCCTGGAGTGTAAAGACAGGGGGAATCCACAATGAGCAGTTCTTC; CDR3 protein: CAWSVKTGGIHNEQFF
J gene: TRBJ1-4; CDR3 length: 15; clone size: .; D gene: .; V gene: TRBV15; CDR3 DNA: TGTGCCACCAGCAGAGAGAACCCTAGCTGGGAAAAACTGTTTTTT; CDR3 protein: CATSRENPSWEKLFF
J gene: TRBJ1-2; CDR3 length: 15; clone size: many; D gene: TRBD1; V gene: TRBV6-5; CDR3 DNA: TGTGCCAGCGCGTCACAGGGGGGTTCTAACTATGGCTACACCTTC; CDR3 protein: CASASQGGSNYGYTF
J gene: TRBJ2-5; CDR3 length: 14; clone size: .; D gene: .; V gene: TRBV18; CDR3 DNA: TGTGCCAGCTCACCCACAGGGTACGGGGAGACCCAGTACTTC; CDR3 protein: CASSPTGYGETQYF
J gene: TRBJ2-7; CDR3 length: 12; clone size: .; D gene: .; V gene: TRBV5-6; CDR3 DNA: TGTGCCAGCAGCTTGGGGCGGTACGAGCAGTACTTC; CDR3 protein: CASSLGRYEQYF
J gene: TRBJ2-1; CDR3 length: 15; clone size: .; D gene: .; V gene: TRBV2; CDR3 DNA: TGTGCCAGCAGTGATGGGGGGTGGAGGGGCAATGAGCAGTTCTTC; CDR3 protein: CASSDGGWRGNEQFF
J gene: TRBJ2-5; CDR3 length: 15; clone size: .; D gene: .; V gene: TRBV5-1; CDR3 DNA: TGCGCCAGCAGCTTGGCCGGGGGAGACCAAGAGACCCAGTACTTC; CDR3 protein: CASSLAGGDQETQYF
J gene: TRBJ2-1; CDR3 length: 18; clone size: .; D gene: .; V gene: TRBV5-3; CDR3 DNA: TGTGCCAGAAGCTGGTTCCCAGACTCACGAAGCTCCTACAATGAGCAGTTCTTC; CDR3 protein: CARSWFPDSRSSYNEQFF
J gene: TRBJ1-5; CDR3 length: 13; clone size: few; D gene: .; V gene: TRBV11-2; CDR3 DNA: TGTGCCAGCAGCCGTCAGCCAGGTCAGCCCCAGCATTTT; CDR3 protein: CASSRQPGQPQHF
J gene: TRBJ2-5; CDR3 length: 15; clone size: many; D gene: TRBD1; V gene: TRBV14; CDR3 DNA: TGTGCCAGCAGTTACGACAGGGGGCTGGTAGAGACCCAGTACTTC; CDR3 protein: CASSYDRGLVETQYF
J gene: TRBJ2-5; CDR3 length: 16; clone size: .; D gene: TRBD1; V gene: TRBV24-1; CDR3 DNA: TGTGCCACCAGTGATGCCCCGGGACAGGGGTGGGAGACCCAGTACTTC; CDR3 protein: CATSDAPGQGWETQYF
J gene: TRBJ1-1; CDR3 length: 13; clone size: once; D gene: .; V gene: TRBV10-3; CDR3 DNA: TGTGCCATCAAGGCAGGGGAGAACACTGAAGCTTTCTTT; CDR3 protein: CAIKAGENTEAFF
J gene: TRBJ2-1; CDR3 length: 11; clone size: .; D gene: .; V gene: TRBV21-1; CDR3 DNA: TGTCTGGCGGGGGGGCCGGATGAGCAGTTCTTC; CDR3 protein: CLAGGPDEQFF
J gene: TRBJ2-1; CDR3 length: 15; clone size: .; D gene: TRBD2; V gene: TRBV2; CDR3 DNA: TGTGCCAGCAGGAAACTAGCGGGGGGCTCAAATGAGCAGTTCTTC; CDR3 protein: CASRKLAGGSNEQFF
J gene: TRBJ2-2; CDR3 length: 14; clone size: .; D gene: .; V gene: TRBV6-5; CDR3 DNA: TGTGCCAGCATTCCAGGGGTCAGCACCGGGGAGCTGTTTTTT; CDR3 protein: CASIPGVSTGELFF
J gene: TRBJ2-5; CDR3 length: 15; clone size: .; D gene: TRBD2; V gene: TRBV15; CDR3 DNA: TGTGCCACCAGCAGAGACAACGGGGGAGGGGAGACCCAGTACTTC; CDR3 protein: CATSRDNGGGETQYF
J gene: TRBJ2-5; CDR3 length: 13; clone size: .; D gene: .; V gene: TRBV6-5; CDR3 DNA: TGTGCCAGCAGTCGCCCGGGGGTAGAGACCCAGTACTTC; CDR3 protein: CASSRPGVETQYF
J gene: TRBJ2-2; CDR3 length: 16; clone size: .; D gene: TRBD1; V gene: TRBV7-9; CDR3 DNA: TGTGCCAGCACCCGACCCTGGACAGGGGACACCGGGGAGCTGTTTTTT; CDR3 protein: CASTRPWTGDTGELFF
J gene: TRBJ1-6; CDR3 length: 15; clone size: .; D gene: .; V gene: TRBV7-9; CDR3 DNA: TGTGCCAGCAGCTTAGCGATGAGGAATAATTCACCCCTCCACTTT; CDR3 protein: CASSLAMRNNSPLHF
J gene: TRBJ1-2; CDR3 length: 13; clone size: .; D gene: TRBD1; V gene: TRBV5-1; CDR3 DNA: TGCGCCAGCAGCTCCGGGACAGCTACTGGCTACACCTTC; CDR3 protein: CASSSGTATGYTF
J gene: TRBJ2-6; CDR3 length: 18; clone size: .; D gene: TRBD1; V gene: TRBV19; CDR3 DNA: TGTGCCAGTACGAACCCCGCGACAGGGACCCCTGGGGCCAACGTCCTGACTTTC; CDR3 protein: CASTNPATGTPGANVLTF
J gene: TRBJ1-6; CDR3 length: 14; clone size: .; D gene: .; V gene: TRBV6-5; CDR3 DNA: TGTGCCAGCACCGACTGGTCCTATAATTCACCCCTCCACTTT; CDR3 protein: CASTDWSYNSPLHF
J gene: TRBJ1-6; CDR3 length: 17; clone size: many; D gene: .; V gene: TRBV5-1; CDR3 DNA: TGCGCCAGCAGCCGACAGACCCAAAGCTCCTATAATTCACCCCTCCACTTT; CDR3 protein: CASSRQTQSSYNSPLHF
J gene: TRBJ1-1; CDR3 length: 13; clone size: .; D gene: .; V gene: TRBV11-1; CDR3 DNA: TGTGCCAGCAGCTTAGTTCTCAGGACTGAAGCTTTCTTT; CDR3 protein: CASSLVLRTEAFF
J gene: TRBJ1-5; CDR3 length: 14; clone size: .; D gene: .; V gene: TRBV18; CDR3 DNA: TGTGCCAGCTCCTACGTGGGGAGGGATCAGCCCCAGCATTTT; CDR3 protein: CASSYVGRDQPQHF
J gene: TRBJ2-7; CDR3 length: 12; clone size: few; D gene: .; V gene: TRBV10-2; CDR3 DNA: TGCGCCAGCAGTGTGGCCACCTACGAGCAGTACTTC; CDR3 protein: CASSVATYEQYF
J gene: TRBJ2-2; CDR3 length: 13; clone size: .; D gene: .; V gene: TRBV10-2; CDR3 DNA: TGCGCCAGCAGTGGAGTGAACACCGGGGAGCTGTTTTTT; CDR3 protein: CASSGVNTGELFF